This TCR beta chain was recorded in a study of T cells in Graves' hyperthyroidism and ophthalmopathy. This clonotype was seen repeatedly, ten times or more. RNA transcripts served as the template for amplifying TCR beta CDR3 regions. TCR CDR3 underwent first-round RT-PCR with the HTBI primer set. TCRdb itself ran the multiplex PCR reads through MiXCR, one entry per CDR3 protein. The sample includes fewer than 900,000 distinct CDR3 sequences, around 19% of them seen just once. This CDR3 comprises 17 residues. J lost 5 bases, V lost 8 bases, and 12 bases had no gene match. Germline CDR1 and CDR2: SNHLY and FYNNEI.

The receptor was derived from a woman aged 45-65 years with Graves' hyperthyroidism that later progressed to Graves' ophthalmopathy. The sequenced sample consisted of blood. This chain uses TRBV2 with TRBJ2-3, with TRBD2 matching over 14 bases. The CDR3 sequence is CASGRLAGGQFVDTQYF. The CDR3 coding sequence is TGTGCCAGCGGCCGACTAGCGGGGGGGCAGTTTGTAGATACGCAGTATTTT.